Shown below are 9 T cell receptor beta chains from a single sample sequenced in a study of beta chain features in type 1 diabetes. Study outcomes and limitations: Significant though moderate, a shortening of TCRB CDR3s appeared in all four CD4+ subsets of Type 1 diabetes patients.

These TCRs are of unknown antigen specificity. Every bit of the isolated RNA underwent reverse transcription, so sequencing read expressed TCRB transcripts. Data came from immunoSEQ multiplex PCR; TCRdb stores just in-frame clones and leaves some out. Here the sample spans 640,000 or so clones, 13% being singletons. Sequenced material: naive CD4+ T cells from blood. Receptors were obtained from a man aged 18 to 29 with type 1 diabetes.

This chain uses TRBV5-1 with TRBJ2-1; D perhaps matches TRBD2 (6 bases). V lost 4 bases, J lost 5 bases, and 7 bases lay in between. CDR1 is SGHRS and CDR2 is YFSETQ in the germline V gene. This CDR3 is 12 amino acids long. The chain's CDR3 is CASSRGNNEQFF. CDR3 coding DNA: TGCGCCAGCAGCCGGGGGAACAATGAGCAGTTCTTC.

This clone was observed a handful of times. The rearrangement joins TRBV14 to TRBJ2-1; TRBD2 aligns across 9 bases. Looked up from germline, CDR1 is SGHDN and CDR2 is FVKESK. The V gene end was trimmed by 2 bases and the J gene end by 6 bases; junction bases not matched to a gene: 5. CDR3 length equals 15 residues. The DNA for the CDR3 is TGTGCCAGCAGCCAATGGACTAGCGTACCCAATGAGCAGTTCTTC. It specifies CASSQWTSVPNEQFF.

The chain carries TRBV10-3 and TRBJ1-5, with a possible D match to TRBD1 (5 bases). The CDR3 consists of 16 residues. Trimming stripped 3 bases from V and 1 base from J, with 13 bases between. From germline, CDR1 is ENHRY and CDR2 SYGVKD. CDR3 in amino acids: CAISDGRASSNQPQHF. The CDR3 DNA follows: TGTGCCATCAGTGATGGCAGGGCGTCCAGCAATCAGCCCCAGCATTTT.

This clone was counted a few times. V is TRBV5-5 and J is TRBJ2-1; the D is unclear. CDR3 length: 16 amino acids. The germline V gene has CDR1 SGHKS and CDR2 YYEKEE (reference sequence). V was pared by 2 bases and J by 1 base, with 13 bases between. In nucleotides, the CDR3 is TGTGCCAGCAGCTTCGAAGGGTCAGAGTCCTACAATGAGCAGTTCTTC. Translation: CASSFEGSESYNEQFF.

This clone appeared a few times. The V call is TRBV6-6, the J call TRBJ2-3, with 7 bases identical to TRBD1. CDR1 and CDR2 (germline): MNHNY, SVGAGI (reference sequence). With V trimmed by 6 bases and J by 0 bases, 9 bases remained unmatched. This CDR3 is 16 amino acids long. DNA for the CDR3: TGTGCCAGCAGGATACAAGAGGGGGCAAGCACAGATACGCAGTATTTT. Protein sequence: CASRIQEGASTDTQYF.

A word on this clone: The germline gene is not matched at one end of the junction; a read error may be the cause. The chain couples TRBV30 to TRBJ2-3; a weak D match, TRBD1 (6 bases). CDR1 is GTSNPN, CDR2 SVGIG, per germline (reference sequence). The CDR3 has 14 amino acids. The CDR3 DNA reads TGTGCCTGGAGTGTAAGGGGGAGCATAGATACGCAGTATTTT. Amino acid sequence: CAWSVRGSIDTQYF.

This chain connects TRBV2 to TRBJ1-5, with D perhaps matching TRBD1 (5 bases). Per the germline V gene, CDR1 is SNHLY and CDR2 is FYNNEI. Trimming took off 7 bases at V and 0 bases at J, with 13 bases between the two ends. CDR3 length: 15 amino acids. CDR3 nucleotides: TGTGCCAGCACCCGACAGACCGATAGCAATCAGCCCCAGCATTTT. This sequence encodes CASTRQTDSNQPQHF.

The rearrangement joins TRBV30 to TRBJ1-2; weak D call: TRBD1 (6 bases). The CDR3 runs 12 residues. Germline-derived CDR1 and CDR2 are GTSNPN and SVGIG (reference sequence). V was cut by 8 bases and J by 8 bases, with 18 bases left in between. The CDR3 DNA sequence: TGTGCCAGACTAACAGGGAGGGAAGGCTACACCTTC. Translated: CARLTGREGYTF.

The chain combines TRBV5-1 with TRBJ1-1, with D tentatively TRBD1 (6 bases). Per germline, CDR1 SGHRS and CDR2 YFSETQ. Deletions cut 0 bases from V and 5 bases from J, with 11 bases between. The CDR3 is 14 residues long. The CDR3 nucleotides read TGCGCCAGCAGCTTGGAATTCAGGGGAACTGAAGCTTTCTTT. This gives the protein CASSLEFRGTEAFF.